In this sample, the clone carrying this TCR beta chain turned up a few times. Its matching antigen is unknown. The CDR3 has 15 residues. Germline CDR1 SGHAT, CDR2 FQNNGV. V lost 1 base and J 9 bases, leaving 16 bases between the germline ends. Arm-PCR of CDR3 regions with iRepertoire HTBI primers generated TCR beta libraries. TCRdb itself ran the multiplex PCR reads through MiXCR, one entry per CDR3 protein. The sample holds a few hundred thousand distinct CDR3 sequences; approximately 10% are singletons and the top ten take approximately 17%. This sample is drawn from a study of regulatory T cells in long-lasting Graves disease. On the study more broadly: Prior antithyroid drug treatment in newly diagnosed Graves' patients lasted under 3 months.

Time point: newly diagnosed GD, antithyroid drugs for less than 3 months. Isolated PBMC RNA provided the starting material for the TCR library. Study-level points and caveats: Rather than thyroid tissue, only peripheral blood underwent study.

These records were also assigned to another study, of T cells in Graves' hyperthyroidism and ophthalmopathy. That source reports: The diagnoses drew upon clinical symptoms, serum thyroxine and TRAb, thyroid ultrasound and orbital computed tomography.

The specimen was peripheral blood mononuclear cells (PBMCs), collected at new diagnosis, from a patient treated with antithyroid drugs. The chain recombines TRBV11-2 with TRBJ2-1; possible D gene TRBD1, 6 bases. The clonotype originates from a woman younger than 35 with Graves disease. The CDR3 is CASSLGQALSSEQFF. In DNA form, the CDR3 reads TGTGCCAGCAGCTTAGGACAGGCCCTGAGTAGTGAGCAGTTCTTC.